This TCR beta chain was retrieved from a study of shared clonotypes between healthy human individuals. Study-wide findings and caveats: On the whole, naive subsets had larger estimated richness than memory subsets had.

Sorted-subset replicate PCR reactions contained approximately 190 ng DNA, corresponding to about 30,000 T cell genomes. The data were produced by immunoSEQ multiplex PCR, yet TCRdb's version contains in-frame clones alone and is incomplete. This table has 2 million or so clones, 95% appearing once. With respect to this clone: As yet, its antigen is unknown.

Looked up from germline, CDR1 is SEHNR and CDR2 is FQNEAQ (reference sequence). Trimming pared 8 bases from V and 4 bases from J, leaving 9 bases between. This CDR3 is 12 amino acids long. The study enrolled healthy HIV-negative adults without recent acute infections or vaccinations as donors. The chain employs TRBV7-9 and TRBJ1-5; D ambiguous. Sequences were obtained from naive CD4+ T cells sorted from blood. As to subset: CD45RA+ positively selected. The TCR comes from a man between 18 and 29 years old in good health. CDR3 in amino acids: CASSAGNQPQHF. The CDR3 DNA reads TGTGCCAGCTCGGCAGGTAATCAGCCCCAGCATTTT.